The rows below give T cell receptor beta chains drawn from one sample of a study of human T cells and chemical hapten exposure. TCRdb re-analysed the RACE reads in MiXCR, keeping a single row per CDR3 protein. This sample yields about 68,000 distinct CDR3 sequences, of which 10% to 11% are seen a single time; roughly 5.3% belongs to the top ten. The material was whole blood, obtained in connection with sensitization to the hapten diphenylcyclopropenone (DPC). These receptors originate from a woman between 50 and 59 years old with alopecia areata. Some clones in this sample may be carry-over from other donors' samples. The CDR3 runs from the conserved cysteine through the conserved F or W. The order of the fields is D gene, V gene, J gene, clone size, CDR3 protein, CDR3 DNA. D genes are given only for firm matches. Not all rows give a size; the values are once, few, many and, for expanded clones, a class.

TRBD1	TRBV5-4	TRBJ2-5	.	CASTDLGGLRKETQYF	TGTGCCAGCACCGACTTAGGGGGCCTACGGAAAGAGACCCAGTACTTC
.	TRBV5-1	TRBJ2-1	.	CASSSDRLSYNEQFF	TGCGCCAGCAGCTCAGACAGGCTCTCCTACAATGAGCAGTTCTTC
.	TRBV12-3/TRBV12-4	TRBJ2-1	many	CASRPRGGYNEQFF	TGTGCCAGCAGGCCGCGGGGCGGATACAATGAGCAGTTCTTC
TRBD2	TRBV11-2	TRBJ2-2	many	CASSRGGAGVNTGELFF	TGTGCCAGCAGCCGCGGGGGAGCGGGGGTGAACACCGGGGAGCTGTTTTTT
.	TRBV28	TRBJ2-3	.	CASITGLTDTQYF	TGTGCCAGCATCACAGGGCTGACAGATACGCAGTATTTT
.	TRBV20-1	TRBJ2-4	many	CSAAGPKNIQYF	TGCAGTGCTGCGGGGCCCAAAAACATTCAGTACTTC
.	TRBV29-1	TRBJ2-3	many	CSVDIAFTDTQYF	TGCAGCGTTGATATCGCGTTCACAGATACGCAGTATTTT
.	TRBV15	TRBJ2-3	few	CATSISSLADTQYF	TGTGCCACCAGCATCTCGTCGCTAGCTGATACGCAGTATTTT
.	TRBV10-3	TRBJ2-3	many	CAISESQWAGRGTDTQYF	TGTGCCATCAGTGAGTCCCAATGGGCAGGGCGAGGCACAGATACGCAGTATTTT
.	TRBV11-2	TRBJ2-4	.	CASSQKNIQYF	TGTGCCAGCAGCCAGAAAAACATTCAGTACTTC
.	TRBV25-1	TRBJ1-2	many	CASSWEPYGYTF	TGTGCCAGCAGTTGGGAGCCCTATGGCTACACCTTC
.	TRBV6-5	TRBJ1-4	few	CASRGRRRSSEKLFF	TGTGCCAGCAGGGGACGGCGGAGGTCTAGTGAAAAACTGTTTTTT
TRBD1	TRBV5-1	TRBJ2-7	many	CASMVTGGSYEQYF	TGCGCCAGCATGGTAACAGGGGGCTCCTACGAGCAGTACTTC
.	TRBV7-9	TRBJ1-1	many	CASTSGVSTEAFF	TGTGCCAGCACTTCAGGGGTCAGCACTGAAGCTTTCTTT
TRBD1	TRBV5-5	TRBJ1-5	many	CAQPLKRGQGIRPQHF	TGTGCCCAGCCCCTCAAACGAGGACAGGGTATTCGGCCCCAGCATTTT
TRBD2	TRBV6-2/TRBV6-3	TRBJ2-7	many	CASSYSALGGSPYEQYF	TGTGCCAGCAGTTACTCGGCTCTGGGAGGGAGCCCCTACGAGCAGTACTTC
.	TRBV19	TRBJ2-1	many	CASSIGQYNEQFF	TGTGCCAGTAGTATCGGCCAATACAATGAGCAGTTCTTC
TRBD1	TRBV6-5	TRBJ2-7	many	CASSWGQGGREQYF	TGTGCCAGCAGTTGGGGACAGGGGGGACGCGAGCAGTACTTC
TRBD2	TRBV20-1	TRBJ2-3	.	CSARLGSASGSRKRDTQYF	TGCAGTGCTAGACTAGGTTCGGCTAGCGGGAGTAGAAAGAGAGATACGCAGTATTTT
.	TRBV11-3	TRBJ2-7	.	CASSPGAGTPTYEQYF	TGTGCCAGCAGCCCCGGGGCCGGGACTCCAACCTACGAGCAGTACTTC
.	TRBV20-1	TRBJ2-7	few	CSASGAQVKTPYEQYF	TGCAGTGCTAGTGGGGCCCAAGTTAAAACTCCCTACGAGCAGTACTTC
TRBD1	TRBV30	TRBJ1-1	many	CAWSVQVTGAFF	TGTGCCTGGAGTGTACAAGTGACAGGGGCTTTCTTT
.	TRBV28	TRBJ1-5	many	CASSFTPGPVSNQPQHF	TGTGCCAGCAGTTTCACACCGGGCCCCGTTAGCAATCAGCCCCAGCATTTT
.	TRBV6-6	TRBJ2-6	.	CASSYTQGSGANVLTF	TGTGCCAGCAGTTACACTCAGGGGTCTGGGGCCAACGTCCTGACTTTC
.	TRBV11-2	TRBJ2-1	few	CASSLGRSGNEQFF	TGTGCCAGCAGCTTAGGTCGTAGCGGCAATGAGCAGTTCTTC
.	TRBV7-8	TRBJ1-2	many	CASSFITITNYGYTF	TGTGCCAGCAGCTTTATAACCATCACTAACTATGGCTACACCTTC
TRBD2	TRBV20-1	TRBJ2-7	many	CSARPGRVTYEQYF	TGCAGTGCTAGGCCCGGGAGGGTAACCTACGAGCAGTACTTC
.	TRBV7-2	TRBJ2-1	.	CASCLSSSSGYNEQFF	TGTGCCAGCTGTCTTAGTAGCTCCTCGGGTTACAATGAGCAGTTCTTC
TRBD2	TRBV6-6	TRBJ2-7	.	CASNLSGGEQYF	TGTGCCAGCAACCTCTCCGGGGGGGAGCAGTACTTC
TRBD1	TRBV5-5	TRBJ2-1	few	CASSLATGGGSFEQFF	TGTGCCAGCAGCTTGGCTACAGGGGGCGGGTCTTTTGAGCAGTTCTTC
.	TRBV28	TRBJ2-1	.	CASSYLGEEQFF	TGTGCCAGCAGTTATCTAGGAGAAGAGCAGTTCTTC
.	TRBV28	TRBJ1-3	few	CASSFAGNTIYF	TGTGCCAGCAGTTTCGCTGGAAACACCATATATTTT